This T cell receptor (beta chain) was sequenced for a study of shared T cell receptors in the human thymus. Looked up from germline, CDR1 is SQVTM and CDR2 is ANQGSEA. Trimming took off 4 bases at V and 5 bases at J, with 18 bases between the two ends. The CDR3 loop spans 14 amino acids. Some clones are missing from TCRdb's copy, which holds only in-frame ones; the method was immunoSEQ multiplex PCR. Here the sample spans 500,000 to 850,000 clones, over 75% being singletons. This clone was found once. These data also featured in a second study, about human thymus T cells.

The chain links TRBV29-1 to TRBJ2-7; TRBD1 is a possible D gene (6 bases). The TCR originated in a boy in the first two years of life with a congenital heart defect. Sequenced material: thymocytes. The CDR3 DNA is TGCAGCGTTGGGGGGCGACTCACCGGCGACGAGCAGTACTTC. It yields the protein CSVGGRLTGDEQYF.